This entry concerns a single T cell receptor beta chain. Its antigen remains unidentified. Vbeta (60) and Jbeta (13) primers were used in the PCR. Per the authors' pipeline: In a later analysis, 75 million to 95 million unique TCR beta chains included roughly 11 million shared by two or more donors. Profiling relied on immunoSEQ multiplex PCR, and the TCRdb table lists in-frame clones only, not all of them. The V and J calls and clone size are taken from that table; D and trimming were inferred from the DNA. The sample lists 100,000 to 150,000 clones, 60% to 80% seen once, with roughly 7% in the top ten. These data come from a study of cytomegalovirus exposure and HLA in healthy donors. Whole-study results and caveats: HLA alleles showed associations with roughly 17,000 TCR beta sequences in a later analysis, at a 0.05 false discovery rate.

V dropped 3 bases and J dropped 4; count of bases not matched to a gene: 16. This CDR3 has 19 residues. The V gene's germline CDR1 is LNHDA and CDR2 SQIVND (reference sequence). This receptor was taken from a male donor in good health and CMV-seronegative. The chain is built from TRBV19 and TRBJ1-4; 8 nucleotides match TRBD1. The sequenced sample was PBMCs. Here the CDR3 reads CASSIPSGTGISGNEKLFF. The CDR3 DNA reads as TGTGCCAGTAGTATCCCTTCCGGGACAGGAATATCGGGTAATGAAAAACTGTTTTTT.